Each of the 31 T cell receptor beta chains below was sequenced from the same sample in a study of T cells after yellow fever vaccination. TCRdb processed the 5' RACE reads anew with MiXCR; each CDR3 protein has one entry. This sample has a few hundred thousand distinct CDR3 sequences, with less than 20% found just once. Sample: PBMCs, taken about 5 days after the first yellow fever vaccination. These receptors all stem from a man younger than 35 who received the YFV17D yellow fever vaccine.

This clonotype was found many times. A read error may account for a junction end that differs from germline. V and J are TRBV5-1 and TRBJ2-1, with D uncertain. There are 13 residues in the CDR3. Germline V gene lookup returns CDR1 SGHRS and CDR2 YFSETQ. CDR3 loop: CASSLGRSNEQFF. Here the CDR3 DNA reads TGTGCCAGCAGTTTGGGCAGGTCCAATGAGCAGTTCTTC.

This clonotype was counted only a few times. V gene TRBV3-1 combines with J gene TRBJ2-7; TRBD1 matches 7 bases. CDR1 and CDR2 (germline): LGHDT, YNNKEL (reference sequence). V shed 5 bases and J 6 bases; nucleotides not matched to a gene: 7. This CDR3 contains 13 residues. In DNA form, the CDR3 reads TGTGCCAGCAGCACAGGGGTATGGAGCGAGCAGTACGTC. The encoded protein is CASSTGVWSEQYV.

The genes are TRBV6-2 or TRBV6-3 and TRBJ2-5, with a weak D call TRBD2 (7 bases). V was cut by 8 bases and J by 3 bases, with 16 bases left in between. This CDR3 has 14 amino acids. Germline V lookup: CDR1 MNHEY, CDR2 SVGEGT. The CDR3 DNA sequence: TGTGCCAGCGGGGGGGCTACGCTAAAAGAGACCCAGTACTTC. Protein sequence: CASGGATLKETQYF.

V usage is TRBV7-2 and J usage is TRBJ2-3, with D tentatively TRBD2 (5 bases). Germline loops: CDR1 SGHTA, CDR2 FQGNSA. CDR3 length equals 13 residues. V gave up 5 bases and J gave up 4 bases, with 10 bases separating them. CDR3: CASSPRRSDTQYF. CDR3 DNA: TGTGCCAGCAGCCCTCGGAGGTCAGATACGCAGTATTTT.

J is TRBJ2-1 and V is TRBV28; D is uncertain. The CDR3 is 16 residues long. Between the trimmed V and J ends, which lost 1 base and 0 bases, there was a span of 10 bases. CDR1 is MDHEN, CDR2 SYDVKM, per germline. The CDR3 spells CASSLLTPDSYNEQFF. The CDR3 DNA sequence: TGTGCCAGCAGTTTATTGACCCCCGACTCCTACAATGAGCAGTTCTTC.

This clonotype appeared a few times. The chain is built from TRBV29-1 and TRBJ1-2; D is ambiguous. Trimming pared 3 bases from V and 2 bases from J, leaving 16 bases between. The CDR3 is 15 residues long. The germline gives CDR1 SQVTM, CDR2 ANQGSEA. The CDR3 coding sequence is TGCAGCGTTGACATAACCCGGACGGGAAACTATGGCTACACCTTC. It encodes CSVDITRTGNYGYTF.

In this sample, this clonotype turned up a few times. V usage is TRBV25-1 and J usage is TRBJ2-7; D uncertain. Looked up from germline, CDR1 is MGHDK and CDR2 is SYGVNS. With 1 base removed from V and 7 bases from J, the gap between germline ends came to 5 bases. The CDR3 loop spans 11 amino acids. As DNA, the CDR3 is TGTGCCAGCAGTGAATGGGGAGAGCAGTACTTC. Amino acids: CASSEWGEQYF.

This clonotype came up a few times. The chain carries TRBV5-1 and TRBJ2-3; maybe TRBD1 (5 bases). The CDR3 covers 15 residues. With 0 bases removed from V and 2 bases from J, the gap between germline ends came to 10 bases. From germline, CDR1 is SGHRS and CDR2 YFSETQ. CDR3 nucleotides: TGCGCCAGCAGCTTGGTGGACAAGTACACAGATACGCAGTATTTT. As protein: CASSLVDKYTDTQYF. The full variable domain, in which reference TRBV5-1 and TRBJ2-3 provide the parts outside the CDR3, is KAGVTQTPRYLIKTRGQQVTLSCSPISGHRSVSWYQQTPGQGLQFLFEYFSETQRNKGNFPGRFSGRQFSNSRSEMNVSTLELGDSALYLCASSLVDKYTDTQYFGPGTRLTVL.

This chain connects TRBV7-3 to TRBJ1-2; D gene uncertain. Per germline, CDR1 SGHTA and CDR2 FQGTGA. V shed 5 bases and J shed 8 bases, with 18 bases lying between them. The CDR3 is 14 residues long. The CDR3 DNA sequence: TGTGCCAGCAGCCCGGGTGGGGTTCCCGGGGGCTACACCTTC. It codes for CASSPGGVPGGYTF.

This clonotype was seen at least ten times. This chain links TRBV7-9 with TRBJ1-1; 9 bases agree with TRBD1. CDR1 and CDR2 from the germline V gene are SEHNR and FQNEAQ (reference sequence). The CDR3 loop spans 12 amino acids. After removal of 3 bases from V and 7 bases from J, the junction contained 0 bases not matched to a gene. The chain's CDR3 is CASSLGQGEAFF. In DNA, the CDR3 is TGTGCCAGCAGCTTGGGACAGGGTGAAGCTTTCTTT.

The chain is built from TRBV30 and TRBJ2-3, with 7 bases matching TRBD2. CDR1 is GTSNPN, CDR2 SVGIG, per germline (reference sequence). V lost 5 bases to trimming and J lost 1 base; unmatched junction nucleotides: 6. This CDR3 has 14 residues. The CDR3 nucleotides are TGTGCCTGGTCATTACTAGCGCGCACAGATACGCAGTATTTT. Its protein product is CAWSLLARTDTQYF.

This clonotype was counted between two and nine times. The chain combines TRBV29-1 with TRBJ1-5; D possibly corresponds to TRBD1 (6 bases). Germline CDR1 and CDR2: SQVTM and ANQGSEA. This CDR3 is 13 amino acids long. Trimming removed 5 bases from V and 3 bases from J, with 11 bases in between. The CDR3 loop is CSVSQGINQPQHF. The CDR3, as DNA: TGCAGCGTTTCACAGGGAATCAATCAGCCCCAGCATTTT.

This clonotype was seen a few times. V and J are TRBV7-2 and TRBJ2-3, with D possibly called TRBD1 or TRBD2 (6 bases each). CDR3 size: 15 residues. Germline V lookup: CDR1 SGHTA, CDR2 FQGNSA. V lost 5 bases to trimming and J lost 6 bases, with 18 bases between them. The CDR3 loop is CASSPGGAGLDTQYF. The CDR3 DNA sequence: TGTGCCAGCAGCCCCGGGGGCGCGGGGCTCGATACGCAGTATTTT.

CDR3 DNA: TGTGCCAGCAGCTTCGGGACAGGGCCTGATCAGCCCCAGCATTTT. Its translation is CASSFGTGPDQPQHF. The chain has TRBV7-9 and TRBJ1-5; the match to TRBD1 covers 9 bases. Looked up from germline, CDR1 is SEHNR and CDR2 is FQNEAQ (reference sequence). The CDR3 has 15 amino acids. V lost 3 bases, J lost 5 bases, and 5 bases stayed unmatched.

As DNA, the CDR3 is TGTGCCAGCAGTGACCACGGGGGGCCAGGCTCCTACGAGCAGTACTTC. Its translation: CASSDHGGPGSYEQYF. V and J are TRBV6-1 and TRBJ2-7; D is perhaps TRBD2 (7 bases). Germline loops: CDR1 MNHNS, CDR2 SASEGT. This CDR3 contains 16 residues. Trimming removed 3 bases at V and 0 bases at J, with 15 bases between.

The DNA for the CDR3 is TGTGCCATCAGTGGACAGGGAGGCTATGGCTACACCTTC. It is translated as CAISGQGGYGYTF. The V and J genes are TRBV10-3 and TRBJ1-2; the match to TRBD1 covers 7 bases. Germline trimming cut 4 bases from V and 4 bases from J; bases unmatched to any gene: 3. Germline loops: CDR1 ENHRY, CDR2 SYGVKD. The CDR3 covers 13 residues.

The genes are TRBV27 and TRBJ1-2; D not resolved. V was pared by 5 bases and J by 2 bases, with 9 bases between. The CDR3 sequence is 13 residues long. From germline, CDR1 is MNHEY and CDR2 SMNVEV (reference sequence). Here the CDR3 DNA reads TGTGCCAGCAGTAAGCCGGGGAACTATGGCTACACCTTC. This sequence encodes CASSKPGNYGYTF.

This chain connects TRBV12-3 or TRBV12-4 to TRBJ1-3, with 10 bases matching TRBD1. J was trimmed by 1 base and V by 6 bases; bases with no gene match: 9. This CDR3 is built from 17 residues. In DNA form, the CDR3 reads TGTGCCAGCAGCTATACACCGGGACAGGGGTCTGGAAACACCATATATTTT. Translating gives CASSYTPGQGSGNTIYF.

The chain carries TRBV7-2 and TRBJ2-3; 9 bases are a match to TRBD1. Germline values: CDR1 SGHTA, CDR2 FQGNSA. The CDR3 contains 14 residues. Trimming removed 1 base from V and 6 bases from J; junction bases left unmatched: 2. The CDR3 nucleotides are TGTGCCAGCAGCTTAGATGGGACAGGGGATACGCAGTATTTT. It translates to CASSLDGTGDTQYF.

This clonotype was observed a few times. DNA of the CDR3: TGTGCCAGCACCACTCCGCAGGAGCCAGATACGCAGTATTTT. Its protein is CASTTPQEPDTQYF. The V and J genes are TRBV12-3 or TRBV12-4 and TRBJ2-3; D gene unclear. V was clipped by 7 bases and J by 4 bases, with 15 bases between them. This CDR3 region has 14 residues.

The chain employs TRBV3-1 and TRBJ2-3; the D gene could be TRBD1 or TRBD2 (5 bases each). This CDR3 region has 16 residues. V shed 4 bases and J shed 2 bases, with 16 bases lying between them. Germline loops: CDR1 LGHDT, CDR2 YNNKEL (reference sequence). As DNA, the CDR3 is TGTGCCAGCAGCCCCAGGGTTCGGGGATCCACAGATACGCAGTATTTT. This translates into CASSPRVRGSTDTQYF.

The chain combines TRBV6-1 with TRBJ1-4; no clear D gene. Per germline, CDR1 MNHNS and CDR2 SASEGT. The CDR3 totals 16 residues. V was shortened by 5 bases and J by 2 bases, with 15 bases between the two germline ends. CDR3 in amino acids: CASSTTPSTTNEKLFF. The CDR3 nucleotides are TGTGCCAGCAGTACGACACCGAGCACCACTAATGAAAAACTGTTTTTT.

V is TRBV5-6 and J is TRBJ1-6, with TRBD1 matching over 7 bases. The CDR3 sequence is 16 residues long. Trimming at V came to 3 bases and at J to 7 bases, leaving 10 bases not matched to a gene. CDR1 is SGHDT, CDR2 YYEEEE, per germline. CDR3 sequence: CASSWTNRDSNSPLHF. CDR3 DNA sequence: TGTGCCAGCAGCTGGACAAACCGGGACAGCAATTCACCCCTCCACTTT.

This clonotype was observed many times. The chain recombines TRBV7-8 with TRBJ2-3; the D gene is possibly TRBD1 (5 bases). V was trimmed by 2 bases and J by 7 bases, leaving 7 bases between them. Germline V gene lookup returns CDR1 SGHVS and CDR2 FQNEAQ. The CDR3 has 12 residues. CDR3 coding DNA: TGTGCCAGCAGCTTAACAGGAAATACGCAGTATTTT. This translates into CASSLTGNTQYF. Full variable domain (outside the CDR3, taken from reference TRBV7-8 and TRBJ2-3): GAGVSQSPRYKVAKRGQDVALRCDPISGHVSLFWYQQALGQGPEFLTYFQNEAQLDKSGLPSDRFFAERPEGSVSTLKIQRTQQEDSAVYLCASSLTGNTQYFGPGTRLTVL.

This clonotype was picked up a small number of times. The chain uses TRBV11-2 and TRBJ2-3; D tentatively fits TRBD1 or TRBD2 (5 bases each). Trimming took off 4 bases at V and 0 bases at J, with 29 bases between the two ends. The CDR3 covers 21 residues. Germline V gene data show CDR1 as SGHAT and CDR2 as FQNNGV. CDR3 amino acids: CASSSTWTWGTHARSTDTQYF. CDR3 DNA sequence: TGTGCCAGCAGCTCCACATGGACCTGGGGGACCCATGCGAGGAGCACAGATACGCAGTATTTT.

This clonotype has more than one count but fewer than ten. The chain employs TRBV4-2 and TRBJ2-3, with D tentatively TRBD1 (6 bases). Trimming took 4 bases from V and 4 from J, leaving 9 bases between them. Germline V gene data show CDR1 as LGHNA and CDR2 as YNFKEQ. This CDR3 contains 13 residues. CDR3 sequence reads: CASSPGAPDTQYF. In nucleotides, the CDR3 is TGTGCCAGCAGCCCAGGGGCCCCAGATACGCAGTATTTT.

A single count supports this clonotype. The chain combines TRBV29-1 with TRBJ1-6; 10 bases agree with TRBD1. The germline CDR1 and CDR2 sequences are SQVTM and ANQGSEA. V lost 5 bases and J lost 8; bases outside the gene matches: 9. The CDR3 has 15 residues. The CDR3, as DNA: TGCAGCGTTTCCCAGGGGGGGACAGGGGATTCACCCCTCCACTTT. As protein: CSVSQGGTGDSPLHF.

The chain carries TRBV21-1 and TRBJ2-7; the tabulated D call, TRBD2, remains unverified against the DNA. TRBV21-1 is recorded as a pseudogene. This CDR3 comprises 14 residues. The CDR3 coding sequence is TGTGCCAGCAGCATGCTAGAAGAGCTGTGCGAGCAGTACTTC. Its protein is CASSMLEELCEQYF.

The J gene is TRBJ1-1, the V gene TRBV20-1; D gene ambiguous. V lost 7 bases and J lost 1, with 10 bases in between. The length of the CDR3 is 12 residues. Looked up from germline, CDR1 is DFQATT and CDR2 is SNEGSKA (reference sequence). CDR3 DNA: TGCAGTGAGTTAGGTCCGAACACTGAAGCTTTCTTT. Its protein is CSELGPNTEAFF.

The chain combines TRBV20-1 with TRBJ1-1; D not certain. Germline CDR1 and CDR2: DFQATT and SNEGSKA (reference sequence). This CDR3 has 13 residues. Trimming took off 2 bases at V and 0 bases at J, with 7 bases between the two ends. The CDR3 region is CSARPRMNTEAFF. The CDR3 DNA sequence: TGCAGTGCTAGACCCAGGATGAACACTGAAGCTTTCTTT.

In this sample, this clonotype turned up a few times. The J gene is TRBJ1-4, the V gene TRBV27; D perhaps matches TRBD1 (6 bases). V gave up 5 bases and J gave up 6 bases, with 16 bases separating them. In germline, CDR1 is MNHEY, CDR2 SMNVEV (reference sequence). The CDR3 runs 15 residues. The CDR3 DNA sequence: TGTGCCAGCAGTCTCACCAGGGGTGGGGATGAAAAACTGTTTTTT. Its translation: CASSLTRGGDEKLFF.